These 21 T cell receptor beta chains were all obtained from the same sample, sequenced in a study of OX40 agonist ivuxolimab in advanced cancers. Library generation was performed with the immunoSEQ multiplex PCR assay. TCRdb re-hosts the immuneACCESS table, in-frame sequences only. Its copies lack some clones; in the studies checked, an unresolved V gene accounts for under half of them, and the cause for the rest is not known. The sample table lists some 59,000 clones, approximately 82% of them with a count of one. Around 3.6% of the sample lies in the top ten. Source: CD4+ or CD8+ T cells sorted from blood, taken in a trial of the OX40 agonist ivuxolimab. Receptor source: an adult with an advanced solid tumor such as melanoma, head and neck, liver or kidney cancer.

This clone is judged medium-sized (0.01 to 0.1%). This chain joins TRBV6-1 and TRBJ1-5; no definite D call. The CDR3 is made up of 13 amino acids. V lost 1 base and J 7 bases, leaving 8 bases between the germline ends. The germline V gene has CDR1 MNHNS and CDR2 SASEGT. The CDR3: CASSEGVGQPQHF. The CDR3 DNA is TGTGCCAGCAGTGAAGGGGTGGGGCAGCCCCAGCATTTT.

The rearrangement joins TRBV9 to TRBJ1-2; D remains ambiguous. Trimming shortened V by 0 bases and J by 8 bases, and 8 bases separated the two germline ends. The CDR3 length is 12 residues. Germline V CDR1 and CDR2: SGDLS, YYNGEE. CDR3 coding DNA: TGTGCCAGCAGCGTAGGAGGCGAAGGCTACACCTTC. This encodes CASSVGGEGYTF.

V gene TRBV19 combines with J gene TRBJ2-2, with 11 bases that match TRBD1. The trim removed 7 bases at V and 6 bases at J, leaving 7 bases unmatched. The CDR3 totals 15 residues. Germline V gene sequence: CDR1 LNHDA, CDR2 SQIVND (reference sequence). The CDR3 DNA reads TGTGCCAGTACCCGGGACAGGGGGGCCGCCGGGGAGCTGTTTTTT. Translating gives CASTRDRGAAGELFF.

This chain joins TRBV10-2 and TRBJ1-5; D may be TRBD1 (6 bases). CDR3 size: 13 residues. V lost 3 bases and J 8 bases, leaving 11 bases between the germline ends. Germline V lookup: CDR1 WSHSY, CDR2 SAAADI. The CDR3 protein is CASSDRGSEPQHF. CDR3 nucleotide sequence: TGCGCCAGCAGTGACAGGGGTTCGGAGCCCCAGCATTTT.

V gene TRBV5-4 combines with J gene TRBJ2-7; TRBD2 is a possible D gene (5 bases). Germline V gives CDR1 SGHNT, CDR2 YYREEE (reference sequence). V dropped 2 bases and J dropped 4 bases, with 19 bases sitting between them. The CDR3 consists of 16 residues. The chain's CDR3 is CASSLAPGGSTYEQYF. The CDR3, as DNA: TGTGCCAGCAGCTTAGCCCCCGGCGGGTCCACTTACGAGCAGTACTTC.

The rearrangement uses TRBV6-1 and TRBJ1-2; no reliable D call. The CDR3 contains 13 residues. V shed 8 bases and J shed 0 bases, with 10 bases lying between them. Germline V gene data show CDR1 as MNHNS and CDR2 as SASEGT. The CDR3 reads CASEIQSNYGYTF. CDR3 coding DNA: TGTGCCAGCGAGATACAGTCTAACTATGGCTACACCTTC.

The CDR3 region has the DNA TGTGCCAGCTCACCAGGCAGAGCGGGCGAGCAGTACTTC. Its protein is CASSPGRAGEQYF. This chain connects TRBV18 to TRBJ2-7; a weak D match, TRBD2 (6 bases). This CDR3 contains 13 residues. Germline CDR1 reads KGHSH; CDR2 reads LQKENI. V was trimmed by 2 bases and J by 6 bases, leaving 11 bases between them.

This clone was observed once. The junction differs from germline at one of its ends, possibly a read error. This chain joins TRBV6-5 and TRBJ2-3, with a tentative D call TRBD2 (6 bases). CDR1 and CDR2 from the germline V gene are MNHEY and SVGAGI. This CDR3 has 13 amino acids. The CDR3 DNA is TGTGCCAGCAGTGATACTAGCAGAGATACGCAGTATTTT. Its protein product is CASSDTSRDTQYF.

The rearrangement uses TRBV7-2 and TRBJ2-3; no firm D call. V lost 1 base to trimming and J lost 1 base, with 9 bases between them. Germline V gene data show CDR1 as SGHTA and CDR2 as FQGNSA. The CDR3 is 15 residues long. This CDR3 is CASSLDHIGTDTQYF. The CDR3 DNA sequence: TGTGCCAGCAGCTTAGACCATATTGGCACAGATACGCAGTATTTT. Combining the CDR3 with reference TRBV7-2 and TRBJ2-3 gives the whole variable domain GAGVSQSPSNKVTEKGKDVELRCDPISGHTALYWYRQSLGQGLEFLIYFQGNSAPDKSGLPSDRFSAERTGGSVSTLTIQRTQQEDSAVYLCASSLDHIGTDTQYFGPGTRLTVL.

The chain couples TRBV30 to TRBJ2-5; D remains unclear. The V and J ends lost 1 base and 2 bases respectively, with 11 bases between them. CDR1 GTSNPN and CDR2 SVGIG come from the germline V gene (reference sequence). The CDR3 totals 14 residues. CDR3 nucleotides: TGTGCCTGGAGTGCCAGCCGGGCACAAGAGACCCAGTACTTC. This sequence encodes CAWSASRAQETQYF.

This clone is a singleton in its sample. This chain links TRBV9 with TRBJ2-1; 7 bases are shared with TRBD2. This CDR3 region has 16 residues. V gave up 0 bases and J gave up 3 bases; unmatched junction bases: 6. Germline V CDR1 and CDR2: SGDLS, YYNGEE. Here the CDR3 reads CASSVVGGGGYNEQFF. In nucleotides, the CDR3 is TGTGCCAGCAGCGTAGTCGGAGGCGGGGGCTACAATGAGCAGTTCTTC.

The chain joins TRBV19 to TRBJ1-4; D gene unclear. Germline CDR1 reads LNHDA; CDR2 reads SQIVND (reference sequence). Trimming removed 6 bases at V and 0 bases at J, with 14 bases between. CDR3 length: 16 amino acids. CDR3 nucleotide sequence: TGTGCCAGTAGAACTGGAGGGTCGTCAACTAATGAAAAACTGTTTTTT. Its protein product is CASRTGGSSTNEKLFF.

The chain employs TRBV28 and TRBJ1-4; D remains unclear. V lost 4 bases and J 0 bases, leaving 9 bases between the germline ends. The CDR3 runs 15 residues. The V gene's germline CDR1 is MDHEN and CDR2 SYDVKM. CDR3: CASSWQGATNEKLFF. In DNA form, the CDR3 reads TGTGCCAGCAGTTGGCAAGGAGCAACTAATGAAAAACTGTTTTTT.

V is TRBV6-5 and J is TRBJ2-7, with 9 bases aligning to TRBD1. Germline assignment: CDR1 MNHEY and CDR2 SVGAGI. CDR3 size: 15 residues. The V gene end was trimmed by 6 bases and the J gene end by 1 base; junction bases not matched to a gene: 7. CDR3 in DNA: TGTGCCAGCAGACGATCGGGACAGGGTTCCTACGAGCAGTACTTC. The encoded protein is CASRRSGQGSYEQYF.

A single count supports this clone. The chain links TRBV7-2 to TRBJ2-7; possibly TRBD1 or TRBD2 for D (7 bases each). The V end lost 5 bases, the J end lost 7 bases, and 12 bases lay between the germline ends. Per germline, CDR1 SGHTA and CDR2 FQGNSA. This CDR3 comprises 12 residues. The CDR3 region is CASSAQGGEQYF. The CDR3 DNA sequence: TGTGCCAGCAGCGCGCAGGGGGGGGAGCAGTACTTC.

This clone came up once. V gene TRBV4-1 combines with J gene TRBJ2-2; weak D call: TRBD2 (5 bases). CDR3 length: 15 residues. Trimming removed 4 bases from V and 1 base from J, with 10 bases in between. Germline V gene lookup returns CDR1 MGHRA and CDR2 YSYEKL. CDR3 protein: CASSLGIWNTGELFF. The CDR3 nucleotides read TGCGCCAGCAGCCTCGGGATATGGAACACCGGGGAGCTGTTTTTT.

This clone appeared a few times. This sequence joins TRBV5-1 and TRBJ2-3, with TRBD1 matching 7 bases. The trim removed 6 bases at V and 3 bases at J, leaving 16 bases unmatched. The CDR3 loop spans 17 amino acids. Germline CDR1 reads SGHRS; CDR2 reads YFSETQ. This chain's CDR3 is CASNIGHRDSKTDTQYF. The DNA of the CDR3 is TGCGCCAGCAATATTGGGCACCGGGACAGTAAAACAGATACGCAGTATTTT.

V is TRBV27 and J is TRBJ2-7; D is unclear. Trimming pared 5 bases from V and 6 bases from J, leaving 11 bases between. This CDR3 has 12 amino acids. Germline CDR1 is MNHEY and CDR2 is SMNVEV (reference sequence). The CDR3 bases are TGTGCCAGCAGTCCCAGGATGGGCGAGCAGTACTTC. Its protein product is CASSPRMGEQYF.

DNA for the CDR3: TGTGCCAGCAGCTTGGAGGCAGCATCCTCTGGAAACACCATATATTTT. Its translation is CASSLEAASSGNTIYF. V and J are TRBV5-5 and TRBJ1-3; D not certain. V was clipped by 0 bases and J by 0 bases, with 10 bases between them. The CDR3 runs 16 residues. Germline lookup yields CDR1 SGHKS and CDR2 YYEKEE (reference sequence). The variable domain in full, with the rest retrieved from reference TRBV5-5 and TRBJ1-3, is DAGVTQSPTHLIKTRGQQVTLRCSPISGHKSVSWYQQVLGQGPQFIFQYYEKEERGRGNFPDRFSARQFPNYSSELNVNALLLGDSALYLCASSLEAASSGNTIYFGEGSWLTVV.

This clone turned up a few times. J is TRBJ1-1 and V is TRBV7-6; D is unresolved. CDR3 length: 13 residues. The ends were cut back, 2 bases at V and 2 bases at J, with 6 bases in the middle. Germline loops: CDR1 SGHVS, CDR2 FNYEAQ. CDR3 residues: CASSLWANTEAFF. The CDR3 coding sequence is TGTGCCAGCAGCTTATGGGCTAACACTGAAGCTTTCTTT.

The chain employs TRBV7-8 and TRBJ1-6; the D is unclear. V was trimmed by 1 base and J by 9 bases, leaving 7 bases between them. This CDR3 contains 13 residues. The germline gives CDR1 SGHVS, CDR2 FQNEAQ. The CDR3 sequence: CASSLGLGSPLHF. CDR3 sequence (DNA): TGTGCCAGCAGCTTAGGATTGGGTTCACCCCTCCACTTT.